This T cell receptor beta chain was found in a study of T-cell reconstitution after alpha-beta-depleted transplantation in children. Overall study findings and caveats: Two months or so post-transplant, alpha-beta T cells reportedly derived from several hundred expanded graft clones.

A word on this clonotype: No antigen is known for it.

As it was prepared, the TCRbeta library received unique molecular identifiers. TCRdb passed the PCR reads through MiXCR, listing each CDR3 protein once. The profile shows 15,000 to 20,000 distinct CDR3 sequences, over 10% of them singletons. Germline V CDR1 and CDR2: GTSNPN, SVGIG (reference sequence). V dropped 1 base and J dropped 9; count of bases not matched to a gene: 11. This CDR3 region has 17 residues. The chain carries TRBV30 and TRBJ2-1, with 14 bases identical to TRBD2. This receptor was obtained from a boy less than two years old who had a stem cell transplant for Wiskott-Aldrich syndrome, so the T cells may come from the graft donor. The input for sequencing was PBMCs, mostly from graft donor cells, taken 180 days after TCRalphabeta/CD19-depleted stem cell transplant. The CDR3 spells CAWSALPGTSGRPEQFF. In DNA form, the CDR3 reads TGTGCCTGGAGTGCATTGCCCGGGACTAGCGGGAGACCTGAGCAGTTCTTC.